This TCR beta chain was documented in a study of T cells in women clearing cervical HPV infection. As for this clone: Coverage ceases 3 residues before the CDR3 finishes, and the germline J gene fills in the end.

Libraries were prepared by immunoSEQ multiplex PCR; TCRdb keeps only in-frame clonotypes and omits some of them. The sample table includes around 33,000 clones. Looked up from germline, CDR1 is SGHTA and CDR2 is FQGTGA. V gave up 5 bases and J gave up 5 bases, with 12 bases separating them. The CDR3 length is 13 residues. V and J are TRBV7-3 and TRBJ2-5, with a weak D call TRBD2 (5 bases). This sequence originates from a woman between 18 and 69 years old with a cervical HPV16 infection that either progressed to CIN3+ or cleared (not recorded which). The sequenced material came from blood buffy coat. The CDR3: CASSPGPGETQYF. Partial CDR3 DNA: TGTGCCAGCAGCCCGGGCCCGGGGGAGACC.